This T cell receptor (beta chain) was found in a study of chemoradiotherapy in HPV16-positive cancers. The data were produced by immunoSEQ multiplex PCR, yet TCRdb's version contains in-frame clones alone and is incomplete. The repertoire includes over a thousand clones, around 86% of them detected once, and roughly 13% sits in the top ten. The CDR3 sequence is 13 residues long. Unmatched junction bases numbered 11, after V lost 8 bases and J lost 5 bases. The germline CDR1 and CDR2 sequences are GTSNPN and SVGIG (reference sequence). Comment on this clone: The antigen is not known.

Study-wide findings and caveats: Candidate HPV-specific clones and E7-related TCR motifs grew in tumor during treatment.

The specimen comprised tumor tissue, sampled from a patient who underwent chemoradiotherapy. The chain recombines TRBV30 with TRBJ1-2; 7 nucleotides align to TRBD1. This receptor was identified in a human donor with HPV-associated anogenital cancer. DNA of the CDR3: TGTGCCGAGGGGTCCAGGGGGTCGTATGGCTACACCTTC. It translates to CAEGSRGSYGYTF.